This T cell receptor beta chain was obtained from a study of blood T cell repertoires in COVID-19 (dated by TCRdb to 2020 to 2022). For the wider study: Collaborator samples came from the United States, Italy and Spain and covered acute and convalescent phases of COVID-19. The repertoires were released in a freely available public database intended as a resource for research on the immune response to SARS-CoV-2. Nearly every sample came with metadata listing a de-identified subject ID, COVID-19 status, age in years and sex. Samples were obtained from the ongoing ImmuneRACE study (first 160 participants) and from 1,254 subjects provided by 6 global collaborators. The material from the prospective study consisted of cDNA or gDNA derived from T cells, B-cell-depleted T cells, or PBMCs. The dataset comprised deeply sampled blood TCRbeta repertoires from subjects exposed to, actively infected with, or recovered from COVID-19. Where available, HLA class I and class II types were obtained from metadata supplied by the sample provider rather than from assay-based typing. The paper's findings and limits, for the study overall: How much clinical and demographic metadata was included differed by source and by participant, and the metadata was provided uncurated.

Whole blood was collected in K2EDTA tubes by collaborating institutions according to the institutions' own protocols. For TCRbeta analysis, collaborator samples were shipped as frozen whole blood, as isolated PBMCs, or as DNA extracted from either sample type. The immunoSEQ Assay, a bias-controlled multiplex PCR, was used to amplify TCRbeta CDR3 regions from genomic DNA. The study's own analysis went as follows. Nucleated cell counts per sample were estimated from amplification of reference gene primers within the assay. To quantify the absolute abundance of each unique TCRbeta CDR3 rearrangement, sequence reads were collapsed and filtered. For each sample, productive Simpson clonality was calculated as the square root of Simpson's diversity index over productive rearrangements. TCRdb mirrors the immuneACCESS table, restricted to in-frame sequences. Some clones are absent from its copies; in checked studies, under half trace to an unresolved V gene, and the reason for the others is unknown. V and J calls and clone size are given by that table; D and trimming were obtained from the DNA. The sample data list 130,000 or so clones, and more than 65% of these were observed just once. 2% to 2.5% of the sample goes to the ten largest clones.

Points on this clone: What antigen it recognizes has not been identified. One base away there is no much larger clone; base qualities are not given.

CDR3 length: 16 amino acids, cysteine to phenylalanine. Only the CDR3 region is kept as DNA, spanning 48 bases read in frame from base 1. V drops 2 bases and J drops 0 bases, leaving 14 bases in between. The germline V gene sets CDR1 to MGHDK and CDR2 to SYGVNS. The chain couples TRBV25-1 to TRBJ2-7; the D gene is perhaps TRBD1, on 5 matching bases. The sequenced sample consisted of peripheral blood. This TCR was recovered from an older woman with acute or convalescent COVID-19. CDR3 region: CASSETGHPSSYEQYF. In nucleotide form, the sequence is TGTGCCAGCAGTGAAACCGGACACCCTAGCTCCTACGAGCAGTACTTC.